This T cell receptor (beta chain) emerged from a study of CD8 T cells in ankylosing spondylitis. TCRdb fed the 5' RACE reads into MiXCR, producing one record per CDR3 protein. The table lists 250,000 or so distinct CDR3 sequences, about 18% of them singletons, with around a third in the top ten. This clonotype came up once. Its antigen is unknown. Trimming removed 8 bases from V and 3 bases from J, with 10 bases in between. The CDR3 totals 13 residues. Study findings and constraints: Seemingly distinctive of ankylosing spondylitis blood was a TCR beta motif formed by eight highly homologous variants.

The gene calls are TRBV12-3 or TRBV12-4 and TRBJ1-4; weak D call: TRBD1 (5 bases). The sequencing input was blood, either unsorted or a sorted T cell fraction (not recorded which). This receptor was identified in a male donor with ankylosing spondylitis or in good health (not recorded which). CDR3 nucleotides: TGTGCCAGCGGGACGGGAGCTAATGAAAAACTGTTTTTT. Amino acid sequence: CASGTGANEKLFF.